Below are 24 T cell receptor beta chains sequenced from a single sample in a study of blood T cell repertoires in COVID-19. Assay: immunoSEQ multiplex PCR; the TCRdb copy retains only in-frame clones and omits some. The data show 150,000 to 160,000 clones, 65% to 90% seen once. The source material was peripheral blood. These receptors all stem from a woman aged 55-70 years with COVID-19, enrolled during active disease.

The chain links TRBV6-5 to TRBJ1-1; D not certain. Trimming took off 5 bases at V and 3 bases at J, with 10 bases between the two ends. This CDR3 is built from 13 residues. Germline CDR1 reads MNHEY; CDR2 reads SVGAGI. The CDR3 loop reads CASSRRADTEAFF. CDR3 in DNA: TGTGCCAGCAGTCGGCGGGCCGACACTGAAGCTTTCTTT.

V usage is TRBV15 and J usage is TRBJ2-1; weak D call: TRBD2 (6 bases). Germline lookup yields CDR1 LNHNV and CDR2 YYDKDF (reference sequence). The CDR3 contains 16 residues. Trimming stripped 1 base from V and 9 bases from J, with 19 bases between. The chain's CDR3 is CATSRVLAPGEIEQFF. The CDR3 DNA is TGTGCCACCAGCAGAGTACTAGCTCCGGGGGAGATTGAGCAGTTCTTC.

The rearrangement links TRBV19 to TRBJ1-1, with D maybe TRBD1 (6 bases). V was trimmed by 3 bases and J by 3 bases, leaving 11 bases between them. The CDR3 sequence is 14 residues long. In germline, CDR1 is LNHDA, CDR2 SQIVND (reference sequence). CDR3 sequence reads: CASSITGMDTEAFF. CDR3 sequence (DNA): TGTGCCAGTAGTATCACAGGGATGGACACTGAAGCTTTCTTT.

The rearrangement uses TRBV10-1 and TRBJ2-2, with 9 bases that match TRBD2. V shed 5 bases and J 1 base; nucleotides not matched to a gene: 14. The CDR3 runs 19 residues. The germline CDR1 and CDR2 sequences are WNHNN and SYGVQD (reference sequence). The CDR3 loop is CASSPGGSGRKRNTGELFF. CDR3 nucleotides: TGCGCCAGCAGTCCAGGAGGTAGCGGGAGAAAAAGGAACACCGGGGAGCTGTTTTTT.

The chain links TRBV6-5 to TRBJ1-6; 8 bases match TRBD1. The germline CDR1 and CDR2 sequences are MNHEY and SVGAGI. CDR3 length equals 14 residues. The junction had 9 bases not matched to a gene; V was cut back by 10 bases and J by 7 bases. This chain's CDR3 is CATQFQGANSPLHF. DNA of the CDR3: TGTGCCACCCAGTTTCAGGGGGCGAATTCACCCCTCCACTTT.

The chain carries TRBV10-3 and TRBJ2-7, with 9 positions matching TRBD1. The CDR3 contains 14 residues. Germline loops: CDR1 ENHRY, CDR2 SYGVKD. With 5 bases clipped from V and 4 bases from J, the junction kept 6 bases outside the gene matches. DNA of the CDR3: TGTGCCATCAGTCCGGGACAGGGATCTTACGAGCAGTACGTC. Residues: CAISPGQGSYEQYV.

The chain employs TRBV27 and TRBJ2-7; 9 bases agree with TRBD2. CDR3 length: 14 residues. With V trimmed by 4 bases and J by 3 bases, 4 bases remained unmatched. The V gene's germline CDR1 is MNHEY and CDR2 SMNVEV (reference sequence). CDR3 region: CASSSFSGSYEQYF. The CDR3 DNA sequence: TGTGCCAGCAGTTCGTTTAGCGGGAGCTACGAGCAGTACTTC.

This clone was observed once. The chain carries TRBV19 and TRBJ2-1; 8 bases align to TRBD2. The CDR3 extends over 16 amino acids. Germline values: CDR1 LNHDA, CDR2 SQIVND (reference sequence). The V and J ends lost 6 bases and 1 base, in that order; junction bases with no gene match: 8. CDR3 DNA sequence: TGTGCCAGTAGGTCGGATACGGGGGGGTCCTACAATGAGCAGTTCTTC. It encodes CASRSDTGGSYNEQFF.

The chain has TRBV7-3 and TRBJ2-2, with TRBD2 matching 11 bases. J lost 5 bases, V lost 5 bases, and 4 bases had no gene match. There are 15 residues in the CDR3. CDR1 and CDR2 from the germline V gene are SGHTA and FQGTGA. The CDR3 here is CASSILAGGTGELFF. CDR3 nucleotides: TGTGCCAGCAGCATCTTAGCGGGAGGGACCGGGGAGCTGTTTTTT.

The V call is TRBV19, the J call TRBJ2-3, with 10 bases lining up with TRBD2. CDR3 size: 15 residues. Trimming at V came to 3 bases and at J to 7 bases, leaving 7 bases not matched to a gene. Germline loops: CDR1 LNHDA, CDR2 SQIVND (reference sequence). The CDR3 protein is CASSMGPAGGNTQYF. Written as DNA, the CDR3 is TGTGCCAGTAGTATGGGGCCAGCGGGAGGGAATACGCAGTATTTT. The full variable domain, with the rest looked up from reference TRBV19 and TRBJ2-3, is DGGITQSPKYLFRKEGQNVTLSCEQNLNHDAMYWYRQDPGQGLRLIYYSQIVNDFQKGDIAEGYSVSREKKESFPLTVTSAQKNPTAFYLCASSMGPAGGNTQYFGPGTRLTVL.

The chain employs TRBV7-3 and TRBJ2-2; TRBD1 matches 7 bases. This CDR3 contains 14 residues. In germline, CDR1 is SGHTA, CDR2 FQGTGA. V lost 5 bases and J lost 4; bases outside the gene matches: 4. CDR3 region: CASSPTGATGELFF. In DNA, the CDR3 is TGTGCCAGCAGCCCTACAGGGGCCACCGGGGAGCTGTTTTTT.

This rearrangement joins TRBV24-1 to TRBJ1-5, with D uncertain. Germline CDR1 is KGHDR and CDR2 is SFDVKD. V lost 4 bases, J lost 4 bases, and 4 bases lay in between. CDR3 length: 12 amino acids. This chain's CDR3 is CATSDPNQPQHF. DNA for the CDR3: TGTGCCACCAGTGACCCGAATCAGCCCCAGCATTTT.

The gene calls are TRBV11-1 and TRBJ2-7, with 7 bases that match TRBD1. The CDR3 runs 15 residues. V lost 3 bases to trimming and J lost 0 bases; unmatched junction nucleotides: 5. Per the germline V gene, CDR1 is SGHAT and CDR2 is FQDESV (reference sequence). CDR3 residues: CASSFPGTVSYEQYF. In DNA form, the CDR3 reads TGTGCCAGCAGCTTCCCCGGGACAGTCTCCTACGAGCAGTACTTC.

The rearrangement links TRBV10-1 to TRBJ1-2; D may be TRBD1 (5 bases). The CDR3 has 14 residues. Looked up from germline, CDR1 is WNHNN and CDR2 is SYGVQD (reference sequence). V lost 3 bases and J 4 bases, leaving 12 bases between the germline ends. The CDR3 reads CASSEYRDSYGYTF. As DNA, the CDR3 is TGCGCCAGCAGTGAATACCGGGACTCCTATGGCTACACCTTC.

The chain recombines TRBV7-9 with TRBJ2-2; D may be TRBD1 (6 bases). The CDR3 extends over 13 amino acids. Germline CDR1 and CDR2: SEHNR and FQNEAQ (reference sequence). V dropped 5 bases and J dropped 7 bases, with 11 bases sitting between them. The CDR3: CASSLQGVGELFF. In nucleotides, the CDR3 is TGTGCCAGCAGCCTACAGGGTGTCGGGGAGCTGTTTTTT.

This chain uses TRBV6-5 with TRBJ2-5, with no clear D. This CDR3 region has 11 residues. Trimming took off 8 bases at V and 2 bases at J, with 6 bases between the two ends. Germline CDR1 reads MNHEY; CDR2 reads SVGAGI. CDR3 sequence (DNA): TGTGCCAGCGGGCTGCAAGAGACCCAGTACTTC. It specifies CASGLQETQYF.

The CDR3 here is CASSQDLRNPFF. The CDR3 DNA sequence: TGTGCCAGCAGCCAAGATCTCAGGAATCCGTTCTTC. This chain links TRBV3-1 (or the pseudogene TRBV3-2) with TRBJ2-1; no clear D. The CDR3 spans 12 residues. Germline V gene data show CDR1 as LGHDT and CDR2 as YNNKEL (reference sequence). The V gene lost 0 bases and the J gene lost 15 bases, with 12 bases spanning the gap.

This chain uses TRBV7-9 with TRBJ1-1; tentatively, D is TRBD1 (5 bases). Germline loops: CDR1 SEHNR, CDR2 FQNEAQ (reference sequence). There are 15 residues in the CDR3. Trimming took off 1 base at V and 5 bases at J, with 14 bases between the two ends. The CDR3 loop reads CASSLEVRVDTEAFF. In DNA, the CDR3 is TGTGCCAGCAGCTTAGAGGTCAGGGTGGATACTGAAGCTTTCTTT.

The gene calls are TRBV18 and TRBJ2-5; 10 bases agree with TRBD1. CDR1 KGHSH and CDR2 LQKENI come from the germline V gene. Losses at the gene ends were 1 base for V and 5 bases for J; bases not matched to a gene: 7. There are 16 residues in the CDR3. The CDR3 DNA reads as TGTGCCAGCTCACCACGGCGGACAGGGGGTACGGAGACCCAGTACTTC. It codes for CASSPRRTGGTETQYF.

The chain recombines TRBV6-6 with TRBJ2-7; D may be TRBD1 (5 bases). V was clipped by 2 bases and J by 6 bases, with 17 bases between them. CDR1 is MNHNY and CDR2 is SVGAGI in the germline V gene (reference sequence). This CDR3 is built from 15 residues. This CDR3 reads CASSYPPPDKAEQYF. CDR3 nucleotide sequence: TGTGCCAGCAGTTACCCGCCCCCGGACAAAGCCGAGCAGTACTTC.

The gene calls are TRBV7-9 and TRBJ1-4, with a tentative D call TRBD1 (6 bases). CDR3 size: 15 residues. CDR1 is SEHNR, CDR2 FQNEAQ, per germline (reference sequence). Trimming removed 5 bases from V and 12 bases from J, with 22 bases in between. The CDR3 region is CASSPPGELMKELFF. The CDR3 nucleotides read TGTGCCAGCAGCCCCCCAGGGGAATTAATGAAGGAACTGTTTTTT.

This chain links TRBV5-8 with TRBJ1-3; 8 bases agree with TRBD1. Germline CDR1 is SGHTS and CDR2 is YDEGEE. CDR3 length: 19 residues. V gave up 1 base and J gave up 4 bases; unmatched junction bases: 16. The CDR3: CASSLIVGTGTRSGNTIYF. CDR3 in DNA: TGTGCCAGCAGCTTGATTGTGGGGACAGGTACTCGATCCGGAAACACCATATATTTT.

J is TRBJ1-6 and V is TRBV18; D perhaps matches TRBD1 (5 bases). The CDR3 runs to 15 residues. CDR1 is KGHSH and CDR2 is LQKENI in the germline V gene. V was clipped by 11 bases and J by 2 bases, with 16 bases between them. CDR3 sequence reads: CASGPQGAYNSPLHF. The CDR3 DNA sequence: TGTGCCTCTGGACCCCAAGGGGCCTATAATTCACCCCTCCACTTT.

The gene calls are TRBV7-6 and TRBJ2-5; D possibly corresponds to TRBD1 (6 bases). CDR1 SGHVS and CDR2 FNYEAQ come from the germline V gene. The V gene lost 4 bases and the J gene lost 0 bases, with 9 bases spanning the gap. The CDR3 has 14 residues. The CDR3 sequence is CASSSGQYQETQYF. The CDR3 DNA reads TGTGCCAGCAGCTCCGGACAGTACCAAGAGACCCAGTACTTC.